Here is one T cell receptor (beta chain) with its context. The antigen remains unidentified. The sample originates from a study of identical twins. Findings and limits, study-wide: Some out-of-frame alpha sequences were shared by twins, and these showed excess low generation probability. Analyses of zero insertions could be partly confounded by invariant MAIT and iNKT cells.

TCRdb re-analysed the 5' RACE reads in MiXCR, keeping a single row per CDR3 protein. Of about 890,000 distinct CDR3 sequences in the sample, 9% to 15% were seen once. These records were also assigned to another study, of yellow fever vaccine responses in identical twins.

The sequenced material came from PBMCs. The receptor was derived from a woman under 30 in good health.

The CDR3 protein is CASNAQGGGETQYF. The CDR3, as DNA: TGTGCCAGCAATGCACAGGGAGGAGGAGAGACCCAGTACTTC. V usage is TRBV4-2 and J usage is TRBJ2-5, with D perhaps matching TRBD1 or TRBD2 (6 bases each). The germline V and J ends were trimmed by 7 bases and 4 bases, with 16 bases remaining between them. This CDR3 spans 14 amino acids. Germline V gene lookup returns CDR1 LGHNA and CDR2 YNFKEQ.